What follows are 27 T cell receptor beta chains derived from one specimen sequenced in a study of blood T cell repertoires in COVID-19. TCRdb's table, derived via immunoSEQ multiplex PCR, lists solely in-frame clones and lacks some. The data show about 310,000 clones, approximately 83% seen once. Sequenced sample: PBMCs or T cells enriched from blood (not recorded which). These receptors originate from a man aged 30 to 45 who had recovered from COVID-19.

This chain uses TRBV2 with TRBJ1-5, with 7 bases matching TRBD1. Germline CDR1 is SNHLY and CDR2 is FYNNEI. Trimming removed 5 bases from V and 5 bases from J; junction bases left unmatched: 9. The CDR3 length is 15 residues. CDR3 sequence reads: CASSYTGAADQPQHF. The CDR3 DNA is TGTGCCAGCAGTTACACAGGGGCCGCGGATCAGCCCCAGCATTTT.

This clone was seen once. The gene calls are TRBV25-1 and TRBJ1-3; 9 bases are a match to TRBD1. The V gene's germline CDR1 is MGHDK and CDR2 SYGVNS. Germline trimming cut 0 bases from V and 4 bases from J; bases unmatched to any gene: 1. The CDR3 is 15 amino acids. The CDR3 reads CASSEYGTGGNTIYF. The CDR3 DNA follows: TGTGCCAGCAGTGAATACGGGACAGGGGGAAACACCATATATTTT.

This clone is labeled as large. Other DNA sequences in the sample encode the same CDR3. This chain connects TRBV6-2 or TRBV6-3 to TRBJ2-3; a possible D gene is TRBD2 (6 bases). Trimming left V 4 bases short and J 2 bases short, with 13 bases between. The CDR3 runs to 15 residues. In germline, CDR1 is MNHEY, CDR2 SVGEGT. The CDR3 DNA sequence: TGTGCCAGCAGTTCCGGGACGGGAGACACAGATACGCAGTATTTT. Translated: CASSSGTGDTDTQYF.

The chain is built from TRBV5-6 and TRBJ2-7; 9 bases agree with TRBD1. The CDR3 length is 15 residues. Looked up from germline, CDR1 is SGHDT and CDR2 is YYEEEE. Trimming took 2 bases from V and 7 from J; bases not matched to a gene: 10. The CDR3, as DNA: TGTGCCAGCAGCTTTGGACAGGGGATACGCTGGGAGCAGTACTTC. Its translation: CASSFGQGIRWEQYF.

The chain is built from TRBV5-1 and TRBJ1-1, with D possibly TRBD1 on 6 matching bases. Germline loops: CDR1 SGHRS, CDR2 YFSETQ. The CDR3 consists of 14 residues. V lost 0 bases to trimming and J lost 14 bases, with 20 bases between them. The CDR3: CASSLGQEATFRFF. For the CDR3, the DNA is TGCGCCAGCAGCTTGGGACAGGAGGCGACATTTCGCTTCTTT.

This clone was seen a handful of times. The chain couples TRBV11-2 to TRBJ2-1, with 7 bases matching TRBD2. The J segment lost 10 bases and the V segment lost 3 bases, leaving 3 bases of the junction unmatched. Germline CDR1 is SGHAT and CDR2 is FQNNGV. The CDR3 extends over 12 amino acids. CDR3 sequence: CASSLGGREQFF. The CDR3 nucleotides read TGTGCCAGCAGCTTGGGAGGGCGCGAGCAGTTCTTC.

The V call is TRBV20-1, the J call TRBJ1-2; TRBD1 agrees at 8 bases. The CDR3 has 14 residues. Per the germline V gene, CDR1 is DFQATT and CDR2 is SNEGSKA (reference sequence). Trimming cost V 3 bases and J 2 bases; bases outside gene matches: 5. CDR3 nucleotides: TGCAGTGCTAGTGACAGGGGTGCCAACTATGGCTACACCTTC. Protein: CSASDRGANYGYTF.

The chain is built from TRBV5-1 and TRBJ2-1, with D possibly TRBD2 on 6 matching bases. The CDR3 has 15 residues. Trimming removed 1 base at V and 3 bases at J, with 11 bases between. CDR1 and CDR2 from the germline V gene are SGHRS and YFSETQ. The CDR3 DNA reads TGCGCCAGCAGCTTGTGGGGGGAGGTCTACAATGAGCAGTTCTTC. It codes for CASSLWGEVYNEQFF. The full variable domain, with the rest looked up from reference TRBV5-1 and TRBJ2-1, is KAGVTQTPRYLIKTRGQQVTLSCSPISGHRSVSWYQQTPGQGLQFLFEYFSETQRNKGNFPGRFSGRQFSNSRSEMNVSTLELGDSALYLCASSLWGEVYNEQFFGPGTRLTVL.

V usage is TRBV5-1 and J usage is TRBJ1-1; D uncertain. V shed 0 bases and J shed 4 bases, with 13 bases lying between them. This CDR3 has 15 residues. Germline CDR1 reads SGHRS; CDR2 reads YFSETQ. The CDR3 region has the DNA TGCGCCAGCAGCTTGGCCGCCGGGGTGGGCACTGAAGCTTTCTTT. Amino acids: CASSLAAGVGTEAFF. Complete variable domain (other parts from reference TRBV5-1 and TRBJ1-1): KAGVTQTPRYLIKTRGQQVTLSCSPISGHRSVSWYQQTPGQGLQFLFEYFSETQRNKGNFPGRFSGRQFSNSRSEMNVSTLELGDSALYLCASSLAAGVGTEAFFGQGTRLTVV.

There are a few counts of this clone. The rearrangement joins TRBV7-8 to TRBJ1-2, with TRBD1 matching 8 bases. The CDR3 length is 14 residues. Germline trimming cut 5 bases from V and 5 bases from J; bases unmatched to any gene: 7. Per the germline V gene, CDR1 is SGHVS and CDR2 is FQNEAQ. In DNA, the CDR3 is TGTGCCAGCAGCCCGAGACAGGGGAGGTATGGCTACACCTTC. Protein sequence: CASSPRQGRYGYTF.

The chain recombines TRBV28 with TRBJ1-2, with D perhaps matching TRBD1 (5 bases). With 6 bases removed from V and 3 bases from J, the gap between germline ends came to 14 bases. The CDR3 covers 14 residues. From germline, CDR1 is MDHEN and CDR2 SYDVKM. The CDR3 DNA sequence: TGTGCCAGCAGCCAAGGGGCAGGGCACTATGGCTACACCTTC. As protein: CASSQGAGHYGYTF.

This sequence joins TRBV6-5 and TRBJ1-1; possibly TRBD1 for D (6 bases). Trimming stripped 6 bases from V and 5 bases from J, with 19 bases between. The CDR3 is 15 amino acids. The germline V gene has CDR1 MNHEY and CDR2 SVGAGI. The chain's CDR3 is CASRGWGRVNTEAFF. The CDR3 DNA is TGTGCCAGCAGGGGGTGGGGGCGCGTTAATACTGAAGCTTTCTTT.

The chain is built from TRBV27 and TRBJ1-2; 10 bases are a match to TRBD1. The CDR3 is 13 residues long. The V and J ends lost 3 bases and 7 bases, in that order; junction bases with no gene match: 2. Germline CDR1 reads MNHEY; CDR2 reads SMNVEV (reference sequence). DNA of the CDR3: TGTGCCAGCAGTTTCGGGACAGGGGTTGGCTACACCTTC. Translating it yields CASSFGTGVGYTF.

The V call is TRBV11-3, the J call TRBJ1-2; 10 positions match TRBD1. CDR1 SGHNT and CDR2 YENEEA come from the germline V gene. The CDR3 length is 13 residues. With V trimmed by 5 bases and J by 7 bases, 4 bases remained unmatched. The DNA of the CDR3 is TGTGCCAGCAGCGACGGGACAGGGGCTGGCTACACCTTC. It yields the protein CASSDGTGAGYTF.

The chain employs TRBV2 and TRBJ2-5; D possibly corresponds to TRBD1 (6 bases). Per germline, CDR1 SNHLY and CDR2 FYNNEI. Trimming shortened V by 3 bases and J by 1 base, and 15 bases separated the two germline ends. The CDR3 spans 16 residues. Here the CDR3 DNA reads TGTGCCAGCAGTGATTTTCACAGGGCCTCCCAAGAGACCCAGTACTTC. This encodes CASSDFHRASQETQYF.

The table lists this clone with a few counts. V and J are TRBV6-5 and TRBJ2-5; 9 positions agree with TRBD2. The CDR3 is made up of 13 amino acids. J gave up 13 bases and V 8 bases, and 14 bases lay outside the gene matches. Per the germline V gene, CDR1 is MNHEY and CDR2 is SVGAGI. CDR3 in DNA: TGTGCCAGCGGGGGGGCTAGCGGGGCTCCCCGGTACTTC. Encoded protein: CASGGASGAPRYF.

The V and J genes are TRBV10-3 and TRBJ2-5, with D possibly TRBD1 on 6 matching bases. There are 12 residues in the CDR3. Trimming took 6 bases from V and 5 from J, leaving 10 bases between them. The germline CDR1 and CDR2 sequences are ENHRY and SYGVKD. CDR3 coding DNA: TGTGCCATCAGCAAGGGGGACGAGACCCAGTACTTC. Amino acids: CAISKGDETQYF.

V and J are TRBV2 and TRBJ2-3, with unresolved D. Germline values: CDR1 SNHLY, CDR2 FYNNEI. The germline V and J ends were trimmed by 2 bases and 2 bases, with 5 bases remaining between them. The CDR3 spans 13 residues. The chain's CDR3 is CASSEPVTDTQYF. DNA for the CDR3: TGTGCCAGCAGTGAACCAGTCACAGATACGCAGTATTTT.

V is TRBV9 and J is TRBJ1-1, with D unclear. CDR1 and CDR2 from the germline V gene are SGDLS and YYNGEE. V dropped 4 bases and J dropped 3 bases, with 10 bases sitting between them. This CDR3 region has 13 residues. The CDR3, as DNA: TGTGCCAGCAGCCTTTCCCGGGACACTGAAGCTTTCTTT. Translation gives CASSLSRDTEAFF. Full variable domain (outside the CDR3, taken from reference TRBV9 and TRBJ1-1): DSGVTQTPKHLITATGQRVTLRCSPRSGDLSVYWYQQSLDQGLQFLIQYYNGEERAKGNILERFSAQQFPDLHSELNLSSLELGDSALYFCASSLSRDTEAFFGQGTRLTVV.

The genes are TRBV25-1 and TRBJ2-7, with TRBD2 matching 8 bases. The CDR3 runs to 13 residues. CDR1 MGHDK and CDR2 SYGVNS come from the germline V gene. Trimming at V came to 5 bases and at J to 5 bases, leaving 5 bases not matched to a gene. Here the CDR3 reads CASSPGGFHEQYF. The CDR3 DNA is TGTGCCAGCAGTCCGGGGGGGTTCCACGAGCAGTACTTC.

J is TRBJ1-2 and V is TRBV27, with 8 bases lining up with TRBD1. CDR3 length equals 14 residues. V was clipped by 3 bases and J by 7 bases; unmatched bases: 7. Germline CDR1 MNHEY, CDR2 SMNVEV (reference sequence). The CDR3 sequence is CASSFQQGVGGYTF. CDR3 nucleotides: TGTGCCAGCAGTTTTCAACAGGGGGTTGGTGGCTACACCTTC.

The chain carries TRBV18 and TRBJ1-4; possibly TRBD1 for D (6 bases). Germline lookup yields CDR1 KGHSH and CDR2 LQKENI. Trimming cost V 0 bases and J 8 bases, with 7 bases left between them. There are 13 residues in the CDR3. The CDR3 protein is CASSPPGGEKLFF. CDR3 nucleotide sequence: TGTGCCAGCTCACCACCAGGGGGAGAAAAACTGTTTTTT.

On this clone: The sample carries other DNA sequences with the same CDR3. This chain joins TRBV19 and TRBJ1-2; D gene unclear. CDR1 LNHDA and CDR2 SQIVND come from the germline V gene (reference sequence). The V gene lost 3 bases and the J gene lost 5 bases, with 7 bases spanning the gap. This CDR3 comprises 12 residues. CDR3: CASSISGYGYTF. The CDR3 DNA sequence: TGTGCCAGTAGTATCTCGGGATATGGCTACACCTTC.

This clone was counted once. The chain combines TRBV5-4 with TRBJ2-6; 7 bases line up with TRBD1. CDR3 size: 17 residues. The V segment lost 4 bases and the J segment 0 bases; nucleotides outside the gene matches: 7. Germline V gives CDR1 SGHNT, CDR2 YYREEE (reference sequence). CDR3 loop: CASSSGQEVSGANVLTF. In DNA, the CDR3 is TGTGCCAGCAGCAGCGGACAGGAAGTCTCTGGGGCCAACGTCCTGACTTTC.

CDR3 loop: CASSYQIRTEAFF. The CDR3 DNA sequence: TGTGCCAGCAGTTACCAGATACGCACTGAAGCTTTCTTT. The chain carries TRBV6-5 and TRBJ1-1, with no clear D. With 2 bases removed from V and 4 bases from J, the gap between germline ends came to 8 bases. The V gene's germline CDR1 is MNHEY and CDR2 SVGAGI. The CDR3 loop spans 13 amino acids.

The chain joins TRBV5-4 to TRBJ2-1; 11 nucleotides align to TRBD2. Germline CDR1 SGHNT, CDR2 YYREEE (reference sequence). The junction had 8 bases not matched to a gene; V was cut back by 4 bases and J by 5 bases. The CDR3 runs 16 residues. CDR3 in DNA: TGTGCCAGCAGCACTAGGACTAGCGGGCCGAACAATGAGCAGTTCTTC. Translating it yields CASSTRTSGPNNEQFF.

The chain uses TRBV6-5 and TRBJ1-1; D is perhaps TRBD1 (5 bases). The V end lost 6 bases, the J end lost 7 bases, and 21 bases lay between the germline ends. The CDR3 loop spans 15 amino acids. Germline V gene data show CDR1 as MNHEY and CDR2 as SVGAGI. The CDR3 spells CASSPDRIPSGEAFF. As DNA, the CDR3 is TGTGCCAGCAGCCCCGACAGAATCCCATCGGGTGAAGCTTTCTTT.